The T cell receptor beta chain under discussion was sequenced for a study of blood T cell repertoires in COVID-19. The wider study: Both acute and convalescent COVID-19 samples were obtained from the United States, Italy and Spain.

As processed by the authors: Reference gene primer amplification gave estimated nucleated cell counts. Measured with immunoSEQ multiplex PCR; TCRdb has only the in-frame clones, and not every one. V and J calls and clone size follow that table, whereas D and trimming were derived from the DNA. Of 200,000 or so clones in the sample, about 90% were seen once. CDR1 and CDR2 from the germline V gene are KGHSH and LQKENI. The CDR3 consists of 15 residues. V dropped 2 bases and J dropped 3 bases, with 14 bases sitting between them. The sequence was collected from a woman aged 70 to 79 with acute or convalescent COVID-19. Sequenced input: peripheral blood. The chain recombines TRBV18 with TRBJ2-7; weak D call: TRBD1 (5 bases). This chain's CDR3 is CASSPFQGVGYEQYF. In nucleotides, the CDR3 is TGTGCCAGCTCACCATTTCAGGGTGTCGGCTACGAGCAGTACTTC.